This passage covers 9 T cell receptor beta chains from one sample sequenced in a study of CD8+ T cells in alopecia areata. RNA extraction was followed by reverse transcription into cDNA, which acted as the sequencing template. Sequencing was performed with immunoSEQ multiplex PCR; in TCRdb, only in-frame clones are kept and a portion is missing. The table lists about 70,000 clones, under 55% of them singletons. The sample was CD8+ T cells sorted from blood, taken at week 0. Receptors were obtained from a human donor with alopecia areata.

The V and J genes are TRBV10-3 and TRBJ2-7, with D possibly being TRBD1 (5 bases). Germline values: CDR1 ENHRY, CDR2 SYGVKD. CDR3 length equals 12 residues. The ends were cut back, 8 bases at V and 0 bases at J, with 8 bases in the middle. In DNA form, the CDR3 reads TGTGCCATCCAGGACAACTCCTACGAGCAGTACTTC. This gives the protein CAIQDNSYEQYF.

A remark on this clone: A junction end diverges from the germline sequence, so it may reflect a read error. The genes are TRBV13 and TRBJ2-3, with a possible D match to TRBD2 (5 bases). The germline V gene has CDR1 PRHDT and CDR2 FYEKMQ (reference sequence). The CDR3 totals 15 residues. The CDR3 region has the DNA TGTGCCAGCAGCCTCCGGGAAGTAGGTGCAGATACGCAGTGTTTT. It specifies CASSLREVGADTQCF.

This clone appeared a few times. This chain connects TRBV29-1 to TRBJ2-4; 8 nucleotides agree with TRBD1. The CDR3 runs to 14 residues. V lost 3 bases to trimming and J lost 0 bases; unmatched junction nucleotides: 1. Per germline, CDR1 SQVTM and CDR2 ANQGSEA. Here the CDR3 reads CSVEGQEAKNIQYF. CDR3 bases: TGCAGCGTTGAGGGACAGGAAGCCAAAAACATTCAGTACTTC.

J is TRBJ2-3 and V is TRBV29-1; weak D call: TRBD1 (5 bases). The CDR3 sequence is 13 residues long. V was pared by 6 bases and J by 2 bases, with 12 bases between. From germline, CDR1 is SQVTM and CDR2 ANQGSEA. The CDR3 DNA is TGCAGCGTCCCGACTGGGGCCACAGATACGCAGTATTTT. This encodes CSVPTGATDTQYF.

This clone was seen repeatedly, ten times or more. The chain combines TRBV7-2 with TRBJ2-4, with 7 bases that match TRBD2. Germline V CDR1 and CDR2: SGHTA, FQGNSA. The CDR3 runs 15 residues. V was pared by 1 base and J by 5 bases, with 5 bases of the junction left unmatched. The CDR3 DNA reads as TGTGCCAGCAGCTTAGGCGGGAGTTCGCAAAACATTCAGTACTTC. Its protein is CASSLGGSSQNIQYF.

This chain links TRBV7-9 with TRBJ2-1; 10 bases are shared with TRBD1. Per germline, CDR1 SEHNR and CDR2 FQNEAQ (reference sequence). V lost 8 bases and J lost 5; bases outside the gene matches: 3. The CDR3 extends over 13 amino acids. DNA for the CDR3: TGTGCCAGCGGGACAGGGGACCACAATGAGCAGTTCTTC. Translation gives CASGTGDHNEQFF.

In this sample, this clone turned up many times. This specimen includes other DNA sequences encoding the same CDR3. The rearrangement uses TRBV7-3 and TRBJ1-1; D gene ambiguous. Germline V CDR1 and CDR2: SGHTA, FQGTGA. CDR3 length: 14 amino acids. The V end lost 1 base, the J end lost 5 bases, and 11 bases lay between the germline ends. For the CDR3, the DNA is TGTGCCAGCAGCTTAAAGGTGGAGGGAACTGAAGCTTTCTTT. It yields the protein CASSLKVEGTEAFF.

This chain uses TRBV6-6 with TRBJ1-2; a possible D gene is TRBD1 (6 bases). Per germline, CDR1 MNHNY and CDR2 SVGAGI (reference sequence). This CDR3 spans 13 amino acids. Trimming removed 8 bases at V and 6 bases at J, with 16 bases between. CDR3 protein: CASQHQGIDGYTF. For the CDR3, the DNA is TGTGCCAGCCAACATCAGGGGATCGATGGCTACACCTTC.

The CDR3 bases are TGCGCCAGCAGCTTGTTACGGGACTCGGGGGGCGCCTACGAGCAGTACTTC. Translating it yields CASSLLRDSGGAYEQYF. The J gene is TRBJ2-7, the V gene TRBV4-3; a weak D match, TRBD2 (7 bases). Trimming left V 5 bases short and J 2 bases short, with 22 bases between. Germline V lookup: CDR1 LGHNA, CDR2 YSLEER. CDR3 length: 17 residues.